This T cell receptor beta chain was captured by sequencing in a study of blood T cells in healthy people across ages. PCR was performed a second time for 7 to 11 cycles using a sample-barcoded 5' primer and a J-beta primer mix. MiXCR was run by TCRdb on the 5' RACE reads, yielding one entry per CDR3 protein. The sample has hundreds of thousands of distinct CDR3 sequences; 45% to 60% are singletons. General study points: Donors of long life had a larger count of naive CD4+ cells and greater diversity than aged donors.

Germline V lookup: CDR1 SGHVS, CDR2 FQNEAQ. CDR3 length: 14 residues. V shed 5 bases, J shed 1 base, and the junction held 4 bases outside the gene matches. On this clonotype: The antigen is unknown.

The TCR originated in a woman of 80 years or more in good health. The gene calls are TRBV7-8 and TRBJ1-1, with 7 bases lining up with TRBD1. Sequenced: blood. The CDR3 protein is CASSIQGTNTEAFF. The CDR3 nucleotides read TGTGCCAGCAGCATACAGGGGACGAACACTGAAGCTTTCTTT.